These 6 T cell receptor beta chains were sequenced from one sample in a study of cytomegalovirus exposure and HLA in healthy donors. 60 Vbeta and 13 Jbeta primers were used in PCR. Clones were read by immunoSEQ multiplex PCR, and TCRdb kept only the in-frame ones, dropping some. The data show 150,000 or so clones, around 76% seen once. The sequenced sample consisted of PBMCs. The source is a middle-aged man in good health and CMV-seronegative.

The rearrangement links TRBV7-8 to TRBJ1-5, with TRBD1 as a possible D gene (6 bases). CDR1 and CDR2 from the germline V gene are SGHVS and FQNEAQ. Trimming took off 8 bases at V and 2 bases at J, with 10 bases between the two ends. This CDR3 region has 13 residues. The CDR3 reads CASVYRGNQPQHF. CDR3 coding DNA: TGTGCCAGCGTCTACAGGGGCAATCAGCCCCAGCATTTT.

The chain links TRBV18 to TRBJ2-5, with 9 bases fitting TRBD1. CDR3 length equals 15 residues. With 3 bases clipped from V and 6 bases from J, the junction kept 8 bases outside the gene matches. Germline V gene lookup returns CDR1 KGHSH and CDR2 LQKENI. In DNA form, the CDR3 reads TGTGCCAGCTCACCCGGGACAGGGAGTTTGCAGACCCAGTACTTC. Its translation: CASSPGTGSLQTQYF.

The sample holds a few counts of this clone. The rearrangement joins TRBV11-2 to TRBJ2-7; TRBD1 matches at 8 bases. Unmatched junction bases numbered 17, after V lost 4 bases and J lost 6 bases. Germline CDR1 SGHAT, CDR2 FQNNGV. The CDR3 extends over 17 amino acids. DNA for the CDR3: TGTGCCAGCAGCTCCAACAGGGGGGCAACCAAAAGCTTCGAGCAGTACTTC. Translating gives CASSSNRGATKSFEQYF.

CDR3 sequence (DNA): TGTGCCAGCAGTTCTCCGACAGTCTCCTACGAGCAGTACGTC. The encoded protein is CASSSPTVSYEQYV. The chain links TRBV28 to TRBJ2-7, with TRBD1 as a possible D gene (5 bases). CDR1 and CDR2 from the germline V gene are MDHEN and SYDVKM. CDR3 length equals 14 residues. Trimming removed 4 bases at V and 0 bases at J, with 10 bases between.

The gene calls are TRBV4-1 and TRBJ2-1; 11 bases are a match to TRBD2. J was trimmed by 7 bases and V by 1 base; bases with no gene match: 9. Germline V lookup: CDR1 MGHRA, CDR2 YSYEKL. CDR3 length equals 17 residues. The CDR3 DNA is TGCGCCAGCAGCCAAGCGGGGCTAGCGGGAGGATCAAATGAGCAGTTCTTC. This gives the protein CASSQAGLAGGSNEQFF.

V gene TRBV2 combines with J gene TRBJ1-1, with 9 nucleotides matching TRBD1. V shed 8 bases and J 0 bases; nucleotides not matched to a gene: 13. The germline V gene has CDR1 SNHLY and CDR2 FYNNEI. The CDR3 runs 17 residues. For the CDR3, the DNA is TGTGCCAGCCGGGACAGGGCCCTATATTCTATGAACACTGAAGCTTTCTTT. Translating it yields CASRDRALYSMNTEAFF. Complete variable domain (other parts from reference TRBV2 and TRBJ1-1): EPEVTQTPSHQVTQMGQEVILRCVPISNHLYFYWYRQILGQKVEFLVSFYNNEISEKSEIFDDQFSVERPDGSNFTLKIRSTKLEDSAMYFCASRDRALYSMNTEAFFGQGTRLTVV.